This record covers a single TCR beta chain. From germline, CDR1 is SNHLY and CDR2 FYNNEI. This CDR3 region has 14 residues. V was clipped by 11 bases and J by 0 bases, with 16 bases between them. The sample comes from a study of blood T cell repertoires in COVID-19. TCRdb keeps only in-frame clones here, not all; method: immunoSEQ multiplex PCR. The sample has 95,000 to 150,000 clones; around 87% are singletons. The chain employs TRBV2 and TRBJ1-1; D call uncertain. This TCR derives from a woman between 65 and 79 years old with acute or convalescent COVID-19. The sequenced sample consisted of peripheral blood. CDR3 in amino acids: CAGRAINLNTEAFF. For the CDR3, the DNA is TGTGCCGGTAGAGCAATTAACCTGAACACTGAAGCTTTCTTT.